The present T cell receptor (beta chain) was sequenced within a study of control samples from healthy donors and cancer patients. TCRdb keeps only in-frame clones here, not all; method: immunoSEQ multiplex PCR. This sample has some 39,000 clones, with around 83% found just once. In germline, CDR1 is MGHRA, CDR2 YSYEKL. The CDR3 has 16 amino acids. V was clipped by 6 bases and J by 3 bases, with 19 bases between them. This clonotype was sampled from a woman in her fifties or sixties with lung cancer. The sequenced sample was PBMCs. This chain uses TRBV4-1 with TRBJ2-3; D may be TRBD2 (6 bases). Here the CDR3 reads CASRILVAGLTDTQYF. The CDR3 bases are TGCGCCAGCAGAATCTTGGTGGCGGGGCTTACAGATACGCAGTATTTT.